This is a list of T cell receptor beta chains from one sample in a study of T cell repertoires in cytomegalovirus infection. TCRdb recomputed calls from the reads with MiXCR, one row per CDR3 protein. The table lists under 850,000 distinct CDR3 sequences, less than 40% of them singletons, with 2.8% in the top ten. Sequenced: PBMCs. These TCRs come from a human donor in good health (CMV status not recorded). Some clones in this sample may be carry-over from other donors' samples. Both conserved end residues are part of each CDR3. D genes are given only for firm matches. Clone size is stated in some rows and not others, as once, few, many or a class when expanded.

TRBJ2-1	-	TRBD2	TRBV6-1	TGTGCCAACAGTGAAAGCCGTAGCGGGATCAGGGATGAGCAGTTCTTC	CANSESRSGIRDEQFF
TRBJ2-2	few	TRBD2	TRBV28	TGTGCCAGCTCGACTAGCGGTGGAGCGGGCACCGGGGAGCTGTTTTTT	CASSTSGGAGTGELFF
TRBJ2-6	-	TRBD2	TRBV11-2	TGTGACAGCAGCTTAGCGGGATTTGGGGCCAACGTCCTGACTTTC	CDSSLAGFGANVLTF
TRBJ2-7	-	-	TRBV7-8	TGTGCCAGCAGCCCAGTGGGGCCCCCCACCTACGAGCCGTACTTC	CASSPVGPPTYEPYF
TRBJ2-1	many	TRBD2	TRBV20-1	TGCAGTGCTAGAGATGTCCAGCGGGGGGGCCATGAGCAGTTCTTC	CSARDVQRGGHEQFF
TRBJ2-2	few	TRBD1	TRBV11-2	TGTGCCAGCAGCTCCCGCGGGACAGGGTTTTGGAACGGGGAGCTGTTTTTT	CASSSRGTGFWNGELFF
TRBJ1-2	many	TRBD1	TRBV12-3/TRBV12-4	TGTGCCAGCTCCCAGGGGACAGGGATGATAAGCTACTATGGCTACACCTTC	CASSQGTGMISYYGYTF
TRBJ2-1	few	-	TRBV28	TGTGCCAGCAGTTTCTCAGGGAGGAATGAGCAGTTCTTC	CASSFSGRNEQFF
TRBJ2-7	few	TRBD1	TRBV29-1	TGCAGCGTTGCTCCGGGACAGGGGTTGTACGAGCAGTACTTC	CSVAPGQGLYEQYF
TRBJ2-7	-	-	TRBV5-1	TGCGCCAGCAGCTTTGGACAACTGGCCTACGAGCAGTACTTC	CASSFGQLAYEQYF
TRBJ1-5	-	-	TRBV6-1	TGTGCCAGCCAGCCCGCGGATGTGGGCAATCAGCCCCAGCATTTT	CASQPADVGNQPQHF
TRBJ1-2	-	TRBD1	TRBV12-3/TRBV12-4	TGTGCCAGCAGTTTAAGGGGGCCGATCTATGGCTACACCTTC	CASSLRGPIYGYTF
TRBJ2-3	few	TRBD2	TRBV10-3	TGTGCCATCACCTGGACTAGCGGGGGGCAGGAACGGCCCACAGATACGCAGTATTTT	CAITWTSGGQERPTDTQYF
TRBJ2-7	few	TRBD1	TRBV6-5	TGTGCCAGCAGTTTCTCCGGGACAGGGCTATACGAGCAGTACTTC	CASSFSGTGLYEQYF
TRBJ2-7	-	TRBD2	TRBV7-8	TGTGCCAGCAGCGGAGGGACTAGCGGGTTGAGCTCCTACGAGCAGTACTTC	CASSGGTSGLSSYEQYF
TRBJ2-3	few	TRBD2	TRBV28	TGTGCCAGCCTCAAGCGGGGGGGCCCCGCAGATACGCAGTATTTT	CASLKRGGPADTQYF
TRBJ1-5	-	-	TRBV7-8	TGTGCCAGCAGGGCCAGAGGTGGCAATCAGCCCCAGCATTTT	CASRARGGNQPQHF
TRBJ1-4	-	-	TRBV28	TGTGCCAGCAGTTTTTCGGACAGTGGGGAAAAACTGTTTTTT	CASSFSDSGEKLFF
TRBJ2-1	few	TRBD1	TRBV29-1	TGCAGCGGCACTTCTCCGGGACAGGGGGCACAGGGTGAGCAGTTCTTC	CSGTSPGQGAQGEQFF
TRBJ1-1	-	-	TRBV6-2/TRBV6-3	TGTGCCAGCTCTCCTCCCGTTCCTCCGAACACTGAAGCTTTCTTT	CASSPPVPPNTEAFF
TRBJ1-3	-	TRBD1	TRBV28	TGTGCCAGCTTTGGACAGGCCCGCTCTGGAAACACCATATATTTT	CASFGQARSGNTIYF
TRBJ2-7	-	TRBD1	TRBV29-1	TGCAGCGTTGAAGTTGCCGGGACAGCCTCCTACGAGCAGTACTTC	CSVEVAGTASYEQYF
TRBJ1-1	-	TRBD1	TRBV7-2	TGTGCCAGCAGCTTAACAGGGGACACGGAATCTTTCTTT	CASSLTGDTESFF
TRBJ2-7	few	-	TRBV5-5	TGTGCCAGCAGCTTTGCGATGGGCTACGAGCAGTACTTC	CASSFAMGYEQYF
TRBJ2-1	few	-	TRBV24-1	TGTGCCACCAGTGACCACGGGTCGTCCAATGAGCAGTTCTTC	CATSDHGSSNEQFF
TRBJ1-6	-	-	TRBV5-1	TGCGCCAGCAGCTTCAATCAGGGATCGATTCGGTCACCCCTCCACTTT	CASSFNQGSIRSPLHF
TRBJ2-1	few	-	TRBV4-2	TGTGCCAGCAGCCCGGGGAAGGCGGGTTACAATGAGCAGTTCTTC	CASSPGKAGYNEQFF
TRBJ2-2	-	-	TRBV7-8	TGTGCCAGCAGCTTACGCAGGGGTAAAGCCGGGGAGCTGTTTTTT	CASSLRRGKAGELFF
TRBJ2-2	-	-	TRBV2	TGTGCCACCCAACACGGGACGAACACCGGGGAGCTGTTTTTT	CATQHGTNTGELFF
TRBJ2-2	-	-	TRBV7-8	TGTGCCAGCAGCTTTCCAGCGGCTACCGGGGAGCTGTTTTTT	CASSFPAATGELFF
TRBJ2-7	-	-	TRBV10-3	TGTGCCATCAGCGAAGTAGGGACCTACTACGAGCAGTACTTC	CAISEVGTYYEQYF
TRBJ2-3	-	TRBD2	TRBV14	TGTGCCAGCAGCCAAGGGGCTAGCGGGAAATGGAATACGCAGTATTTT	CASSQGASGKWNTQYF